The clone carrying this T cell receptor beta chain was seen a few times. The second PCR ran about 7 to 12 cycles with a sample-barcoded 5' primer and J-beta primers. TCRdb recomputed calls from the 5' RACE reads with MiXCR, one row per CDR3 protein. The sample has approximately 1,000,000 distinct CDR3 sequences; approximately 38% are singletons. V gave up 7 bases and J gave up 7 bases, with 7 bases separating them. Germline CDR1 and CDR2: LGHNA and YNFKEQ. There are 10 residues in the CDR3. This record comes from a study of blood T cells in healthy people across ages. The sequence was obtained from a man aged 18 to 35 in good health. Sequencing was performed on blood. The chain links TRBV4-2 to TRBJ1-2; D not certain. Here the CDR3 DNA reads TGTGCCAGCACGCCGGGTGGCTACACCTTC. Protein: CASTPGGYTF.